These 4 T cell receptor beta chains came from one sample sequenced in a study of shared clonotypes between healthy human individuals. The assay was immunoSEQ multiplex PCR, and TCRdb's table has in-frame clones only and misses some. This table has 2 million to 3 million clones, 80% to 95% appearing once. The source material was naive CD4+ T cells from PBMCs. Subset described: CD45RA+ positively selected. The source of these receptors is a man aged 18 to 35 in good health. Some clones in this sample may be carry-over from other donors' samples.

The chain combines TRBV5-6 with TRBJ2-3; D perhaps matches TRBD2 (6 bases). V was pared by 2 bases and J by 6 bases, with 10 bases between. Germline values: CDR1 SGHDT, CDR2 YYEEEE. The CDR3 is 13 amino acids. Here the CDR3 reads CASSFGSLDTQYF. CDR3 DNA sequence: TGTGCCAGCAGCTTCGGGAGTTTGGATACGCAGTATTTT.

V usage is TRBV5-1 and J usage is TRBJ2-7; 8 nucleotides match TRBD1. CDR1 is SGHRS and CDR2 is YFSETQ in the germline V gene. Trimming cost V 2 bases and J 6 bases; bases outside gene matches: 4. CDR3 length: 13 residues. The CDR3 is CASSFSRGREQYF. CDR3 DNA: TGCGCCAGCAGCTTCTCCAGGGGGCGCGAGCAGTACTTC.

V gene TRBV29-1 combines with J gene TRBJ1-1; maybe TRBD1 (5 bases). The CDR3 contains 12 residues. V was trimmed by 4 bases and J by 10 bases, leaving 16 bases between them. Germline CDR1 SQVTM, CDR2 ANQGSEA. The DNA for the CDR3 is TGCAGCGTTGTTTTTGTCGCCGGGGGAGCTTTCTTT. Encoded protein: CSVVFVAGGAFF.

The chain links TRBV19 to TRBJ2-2, with 11 positions matching TRBD1. The CDR3 totals 16 residues. Germline assignment: CDR1 LNHDA and CDR2 SQIVND (reference sequence). Trimming cost V 6 bases and J 4 bases; bases outside gene matches: 7. CDR3 sequence reads: CASRVDRGHGTGELFF. CDR3 nucleotides: TGTGCCAGTAGGGTGGACAGGGGGCATGGCACCGGGGAGCTGTTTTTT.